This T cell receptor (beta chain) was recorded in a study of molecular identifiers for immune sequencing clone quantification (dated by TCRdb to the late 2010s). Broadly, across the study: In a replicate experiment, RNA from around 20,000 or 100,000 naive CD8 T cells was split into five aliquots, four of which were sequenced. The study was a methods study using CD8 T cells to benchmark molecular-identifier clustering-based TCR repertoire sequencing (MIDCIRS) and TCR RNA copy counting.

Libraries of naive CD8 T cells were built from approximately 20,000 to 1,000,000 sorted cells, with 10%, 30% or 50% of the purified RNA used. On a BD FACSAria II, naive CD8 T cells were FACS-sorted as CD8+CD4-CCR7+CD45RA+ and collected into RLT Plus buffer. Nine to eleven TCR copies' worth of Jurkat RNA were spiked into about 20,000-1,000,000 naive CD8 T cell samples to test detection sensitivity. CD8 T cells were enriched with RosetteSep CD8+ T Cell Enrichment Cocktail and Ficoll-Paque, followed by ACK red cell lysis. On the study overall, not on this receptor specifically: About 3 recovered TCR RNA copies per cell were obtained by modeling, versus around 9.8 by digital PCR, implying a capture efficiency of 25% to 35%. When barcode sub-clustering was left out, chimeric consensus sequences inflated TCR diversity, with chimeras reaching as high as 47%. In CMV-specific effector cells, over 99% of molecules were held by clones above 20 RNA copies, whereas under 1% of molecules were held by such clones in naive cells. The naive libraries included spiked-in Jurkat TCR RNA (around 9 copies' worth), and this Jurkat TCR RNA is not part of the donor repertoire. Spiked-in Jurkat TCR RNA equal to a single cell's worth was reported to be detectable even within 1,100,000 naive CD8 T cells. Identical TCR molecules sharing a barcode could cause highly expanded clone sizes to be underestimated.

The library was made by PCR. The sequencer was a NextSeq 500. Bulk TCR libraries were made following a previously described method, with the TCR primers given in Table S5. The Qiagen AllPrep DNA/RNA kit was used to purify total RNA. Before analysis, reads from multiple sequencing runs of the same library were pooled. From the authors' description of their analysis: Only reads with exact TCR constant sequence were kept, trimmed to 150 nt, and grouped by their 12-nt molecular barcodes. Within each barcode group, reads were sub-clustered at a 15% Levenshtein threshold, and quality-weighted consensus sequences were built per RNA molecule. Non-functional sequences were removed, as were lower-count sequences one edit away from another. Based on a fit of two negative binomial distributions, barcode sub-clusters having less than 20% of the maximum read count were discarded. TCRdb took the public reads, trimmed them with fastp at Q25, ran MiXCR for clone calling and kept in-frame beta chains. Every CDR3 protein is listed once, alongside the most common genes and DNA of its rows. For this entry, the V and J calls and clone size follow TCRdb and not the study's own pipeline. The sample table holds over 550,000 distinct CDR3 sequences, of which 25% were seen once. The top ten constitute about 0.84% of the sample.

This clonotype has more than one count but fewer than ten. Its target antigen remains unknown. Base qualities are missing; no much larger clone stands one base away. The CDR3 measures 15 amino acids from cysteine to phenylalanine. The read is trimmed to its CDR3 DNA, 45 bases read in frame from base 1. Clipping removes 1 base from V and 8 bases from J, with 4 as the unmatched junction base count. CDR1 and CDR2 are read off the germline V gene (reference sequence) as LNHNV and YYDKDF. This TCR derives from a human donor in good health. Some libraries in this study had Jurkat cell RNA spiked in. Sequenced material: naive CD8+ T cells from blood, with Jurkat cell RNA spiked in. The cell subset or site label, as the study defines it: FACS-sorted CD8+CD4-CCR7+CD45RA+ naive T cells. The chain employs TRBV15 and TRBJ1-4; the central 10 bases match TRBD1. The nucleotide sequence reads TGTGCCACCAGCAGAGTTTGGACAGGGGGAGAAAAACTGTTTTTT. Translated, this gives CATSRVWTGGEKLFF.